The 28 T cell receptor beta chains below all came from one sample that was sequenced in a study of a mutant IDH1 vaccine in newly diagnosed glioma. The antigens for these receptors are not known. Assay: immunoSEQ multiplex PCR; the TCRdb copy retains only in-frame clones and omits some. The profile covers approximately 84,000 clones, with approximately 75% appearing a single time and 4% to 5.5% taken by the ten largest. As for time point: week 47, end of study. The content of each vaccine dose was 300 ug of mutant IDH1 20-mer peptide, and topical imiquimod accompanied it. The sample consisted of PBMCs, taken from a glioma patient whose treatment included an IDH1 peptide vaccine. The source of these receptors is a man aged 40-50 years with glioma.

This chain links TRBV15 with TRBJ2-7, with D tentatively TRBD2 (5 bases). V lost 0 bases to trimming and J lost 0 bases, with 9 bases between them. This CDR3 has 15 amino acids. From germline, CDR1 is LNHNV and CDR2 YYDKDF (reference sequence). The CDR3 spells CATSRDQAVSYEQYF. CDR3 DNA sequence: TGTGCCACCAGCAGAGATCAAGCGGTCTCCTACGAGCAGTACTTC.

The rearrangement uses TRBV4-1 and TRBJ2-7; D not certain. The length of the CDR3 is 11 residues. Germline CDR1 and CDR2: MGHRA and YSYEKL. The ends were cut back, 1 base at V and 7 bases at J, with 5 bases in the middle. This chain's CDR3 is CASSQGSEQYF. The CDR3 DNA follows: TGCGCCAGCAGCCAAGGGAGTGAGCAGTACTTC.

This clone has just a few counts. This rearrangement joins TRBV9 to TRBJ1-5, with TRBD1 matching 7 bases. The CDR3 has 15 amino acids. V lost 4 bases and J lost 3; bases outside the gene matches: 7. Looked up from germline, CDR1 is SGDLS and CDR2 is YYNGEE. CDR3 DNA: TGTGCCAGCAGCACCGGGACAGCGATCAATCAGCCCCAGCATTTT. Translation gives CASSTGTAINQPQHF.

In this sample, this clone turned up once. The chain couples TRBV5-5 to TRBJ2-4; 7 bases align to TRBD1. This CDR3 has 16 amino acids. Germline V gene sequence: CDR1 SGHKS, CDR2 YYEKEE (reference sequence). The V gene end was trimmed by 0 bases and the J gene end by 0 bases; junction bases not matched to a gene: 3. CDR3 DNA sequence: TGTGCCAGCAGCTTGGACAGGGGATTAGCCAAAAACATTCAGTACTTC. The encoded protein is CASSLDRGLAKNIQYF.

A single count supports this clone. This sequence joins TRBV4-2 and TRBJ2-7; 10 nucleotides line up with TRBD2. Trimming took 1 base from V and 0 from J; bases not matched to a gene: 3. This CDR3 spans 16 amino acids. Germline loops: CDR1 LGHNA, CDR2 YNFKEQ. This CDR3 reads CASSQVEREGSYEQYF. As DNA, the CDR3 is TGTGCCAGCAGCCAAGTCGAGCGGGAGGGCTCCTACGAGCAGTACTTC.

This clone was seen a handful of times. The rearrangement joins TRBV4-2 to TRBJ2-7; 8 bases match TRBD1. Germline values: CDR1 LGHNA, CDR2 YNFKEQ. This CDR3 is 16 amino acids long. With 0 bases clipped from V and 1 base from J, the junction kept 5 bases outside the gene matches. CDR3 residues: CASSQEAGTGSYEQYF. The DNA of the CDR3 is TGTGCCAGCAGCCAAGAGGCCGGGACAGGATCCTACGAGCAGTACTTC.

This chain joins TRBV5-1 and TRBJ2-6, with D hard to call. Deletions cut 0 bases from V and 1 base from J, with 5 bases between. CDR1 is SGHRS and CDR2 is YFSETQ in the germline V gene. The CDR3 contains 15 residues. The CDR3 sequence: CASSLEGSGANVLTF. CDR3 DNA: TGCGCCAGCAGCTTGGAAGGGTCTGGGGCCAACGTCCTGACTTTC.

The chain couples TRBV5-3 to TRBJ2-7; D is undetermined. TRBV5-3 is reported as an ORF; its role is uncertain. V shed 1 base and J shed 1 base, with 3 bases lying between them. This CDR3 spans 12 amino acids. CDR3 sequence reads: CARSLYSYEQYF. Here the CDR3 DNA reads TGTGCCAGAAGCTTGTATTCCTACGAGCAGTACTTC.

This chain uses TRBV18 with TRBJ2-3, with TRBD2 matching 8 bases. J was trimmed by 2 bases and V by 6 bases; bases with no gene match: 10. The germline CDR1 and CDR2 sequences are KGHSH and LQKENI. The CDR3 covers 16 residues. CDR3 sequence (DNA): TGTGCCAGCTCCCCGGGAGGGGGAATCCCCACAGATACGCAGTATTTT. It codes for CASSPGGGIPTDTQYF.

The chain carries TRBV30 and TRBJ2-7; possible D gene TRBD2, 6 bases. The V end lost 2 bases, the J end lost 9 bases, and 26 bases lay between the germline ends. Germline-derived CDR1 and CDR2 are GTSNPN and SVGIG (reference sequence). CDR3 length: 16 amino acids. CDR3 bases: TGTGCCTGGAGTCGGGGGTCGGGGCAGGCCGTCGGGGTGCAGTACTTC. Encoded protein: CAWSRGSGQAVGVQYF.

CDR3 sequence (DNA): TGTGCCAGCAGCTTAGCGACTAATGAAAAACTGTTTTTT. This encodes CASSLATNEKLFF. The genes are TRBV7-2 and TRBJ1-4; no reliable D call. This CDR3 is built from 13 residues. V was cut by 0 bases and J by 2 bases, with 1 base left in between. Germline CDR1 SGHTA, CDR2 FQGNSA.

V and J are TRBV27 and TRBJ2-7, with 9 bases fitting TRBD2. Germline V gene sequence: CDR1 MNHEY, CDR2 SMNVEV (reference sequence). The CDR3 spans 18 residues. The V gene end was trimmed by 4 bases and the J gene end by 3 bases; junction bases not matched to a gene: 16. CDR3 sequence: CASSSWGGLAGARYEQYF. CDR3 bases: TGTGCCAGCAGTTCATGGGGTGGGTTAGCGGGAGCCCGCTACGAGCAGTACTTC.

The CDR3 coding sequence is TGTGCCAGCACCCTTAGCGGGATGGGGACGACAGATACGCAGTATTTT. Its translation: CASTLSGMGTTDTQYF. The chain couples TRBV7-8 to TRBJ2-3, with TRBD2 matching 8 bases. Trimming at V came to 7 bases and at J to 3 bases, leaving 12 bases not matched to a gene. CDR1 SGHVS and CDR2 FQNEAQ come from the germline V gene. The length of the CDR3 is 16 residues.

This clone was observed a single time. This chain links TRBV6-5 with TRBJ1-2; D is perhaps TRBD1 (6 bases). Trimming took off 0 bases at V and 2 bases at J, with 7 bases between the two ends. CDR1 and CDR2 (germline): MNHEY, SVGAGI. The length of the CDR3 is 14 residues. The CDR3 nucleotides are TGTGCCAGCAGTTACTCGAGGGGGAACTATGGCTACACCTTC. Amino acids: CASSYSRGNYGYTF.

The chain recombines TRBV5-1 with TRBJ1-3; D uncertain. Trimming took off 0 bases at V and 0 bases at J, with 4 bases between the two ends. CDR3 length: 14 amino acids. Per germline, CDR1 SGHRS and CDR2 YFSETQ. The CDR3 DNA reads as TGCGCCAGCAGCTTGGGAAGCTCTGGAAACACCATATATTTT. Amino acids: CASSLGSSGNTIYF. The full variable domain, its missing parts supplied by reference TRBV5-1 and TRBJ1-3, is KAGVTQTPRYLIKTRGQQVTLSCSPISGHRSVSWYQQTPGQGLQFLFEYFSETQRNKGNFPGRFSGRQFSNSRSEMNVSTLELGDSALYLCASSLGSSGNTIYFGEGSWLTVV.

The genes are TRBV11-3 and TRBJ2-7; 8 nucleotides match TRBD1. This CDR3 region has 13 residues. Germline values: CDR1 SGHNT, CDR2 YENEEA. J was trimmed by 6 bases and V by 5 bases; bases with no gene match: 6. As DNA, the CDR3 is TGTGCCAGCAGCCCCGGGACAGGAGGCGAGCAGTACTTC. Translation: CASSPGTGGEQYF.

The gene calls are TRBV7-2 and TRBJ2-1; 10 positions match TRBD2. Losses at the gene ends were 1 base for V and 5 bases for J; bases not matched to a gene: 11. Germline CDR1 and CDR2: SGHTA and FQGNSA. CDR3 size: 18 residues. The CDR3 nucleotides are TGTGCCAGCAGCTTAGGCCCGGCTAGCGGGAGTTGGGACAATGAGCAGTTCTTC. This translates into CASSLGPASGSWDNEQFF.

The chain recombines TRBV25-1 with TRBJ1-2, with 7 bases matching TRBD1. Losses at the gene ends were 1 base for V and 7 bases for J; bases not matched to a gene: 3. In germline, CDR1 is MGHDK, CDR2 SYGVNS. This CDR3 is built from 13 residues. CDR3: CASSEWGQIGYTF. CDR3 nucleotide sequence: TGTGCCAGCAGTGAATGGGGACAGATTGGCTACACCTTC.

In its sample, this clone was seen a few times. The chain links TRBV5-8 to TRBJ2-6, with D perhaps TRBD2 (5 bases). The CDR3 loop spans 18 amino acids. Between the trimmed V and J ends, which lost 4 bases and 3 bases, there was a span of 20 bases. The germline gives CDR1 SGHTS, CDR2 YDEGEE. The CDR3 coding sequence is TGTGCCAGCAGCCTCCCCGGACTGGGAAGAGATGGGGCCAACGTCCTGACTTTC. Protein: CASSLPGLGRDGANVLTF.

This clone has only a few counts. This sequence joins TRBV4-3 and TRBJ2-7, with 12 bases lining up with TRBD2. The germline CDR1 and CDR2 sequences are LGHNA and YSLEER. The CDR3 has 16 amino acids. After removal of 3 bases from V and 1 base from J, the junction contained 4 bases not matched to a gene. CDR3 loop: CASSQVTSGSSYEQYF. The CDR3 DNA reads as TGCGCCAGCAGCCAGGTGACTAGCGGGAGTTCCTACGAGCAGTACTTC.

The chain employs TRBV7-2 and TRBJ1-1; D gene ambiguous. V gave up 1 base and J gave up 2 bases, with 5 bases separating them. Germline V gene data show CDR1 as SGHTA and CDR2 as FQGNSA. CDR3 size: 13 residues. The CDR3 sequence: CASSLERNTEAFF. Written as DNA, the CDR3 is TGTGCCAGCAGCTTAGAGAGAAACACTGAAGCTTTCTTT.

This clone occurred once. This chain connects TRBV19 to TRBJ2-7; D could derive from TRBD1 or TRBD2 (5 bases each). Trimming cost V 6 bases and J 0 bases, with 9 bases left between them. Germline-derived CDR1 and CDR2 are LNHDA and SQIVND (reference sequence). This CDR3 spans 13 amino acids. The CDR3: CASRAGGSYEQYF. DNA for the CDR3: TGTGCCAGTAGAGCTGGGGGCTCCTACGAGCAGTACTTC.

J is TRBJ2-6 and V is TRBV7-8, with D maybe TRBD1 (6 bases). Trimming took off 7 bases at V and 4 bases at J, with 20 bases between the two ends. The germline V gene encodes CDR1 SGHVS and CDR2 FQNEAQ. The CDR3 loop spans 17 amino acids. The CDR3 is CASKPWVAGVGANVLTF. The CDR3 nucleotides are TGTGCCAGCAAGCCTTGGGTGGCAGGGGTAGGGGCCAACGTCCTGACTTTC.

The gene calls are TRBV7-2 and TRBJ1-1; tentative D call: TRBD1 (5 bases). The CDR3 loop spans 15 amino acids. V gave up 2 bases and J gave up 0 bases, with 10 bases separating them. Germline V CDR1 and CDR2: SGHTA, FQGNSA. Written as DNA, the CDR3 is TGTGCCAGCAGCTTAAATCCAGGGATGAACACTGAAGCTTTCTTT. Protein: CASSLNPGMNTEAFF.

The chain links TRBV4-2 to TRBJ2-7; D may be TRBD2 (5 bases). V was cut by 0 bases and J by 0 bases, with 15 bases left in between. The germline gives CDR1 LGHNA, CDR2 YNFKEQ. This CDR3 contains 17 residues. CDR3 in amino acids: CASSQDGGLRSSYEQYF. CDR3 in DNA: TGTGCCAGCAGCCAAGATGGAGGACTGCGGAGCTCCTACGAGCAGTACTTC.

The chain joins TRBV19 to TRBJ2-7; 15 nucleotides agree with TRBD2. Per germline, CDR1 LNHDA and CDR2 SQIVND (reference sequence). V was clipped by 5 bases and J by 7 bases; unmatched bases: 3. The CDR3 is 14 amino acids. The DNA for the CDR3 is TGTGCCAGTAGTGTGGGACTAGCGGGGGGTGAGCAGTACTTC. This sequence encodes CASSVGLAGGEQYF.

The rearrangement links TRBV27 to TRBJ2-7; 11 bases align to TRBD2. This CDR3 spans 15 amino acids. Germline V lookup: CDR1 MNHEY, CDR2 SMNVEV (reference sequence). V dropped 8 bases and J dropped 3; count of bases not matched to a gene: 9. The CDR3 region has the DNA TGTGCCAGCCGCAGACTAGCGGGAATCAACTACGAGCAGTACTTC. Protein sequence: CASRRLAGINYEQYF.

This rearrangement joins TRBV7-6 to TRBJ1-5, with D possibly being TRBD1 (5 bases). Germline CDR1 SGHVS, CDR2 FNYEAQ. V shed 5 bases and J shed 6 bases, with 8 bases lying between them. The CDR3 is 12 residues long. CDR3 DNA: TGTGCCAGCAGCCAGGGCAGTCAGCCCCAGCATTTT. Protein product: CASSQGSQPQHF. Full variable domain (outside the CDR3, taken from reference TRBV7-6 and TRBJ1-5): GAGVSQSPRYKVTKRGQDVALRCDPISGHVSLYWYRQALGQGPEFLTYFNYEAQQDKSGLPNDRFSAERPEGSISTLTIQRTEQRDSAMYRCASSQGSQPQHFGDGTRLSIL.